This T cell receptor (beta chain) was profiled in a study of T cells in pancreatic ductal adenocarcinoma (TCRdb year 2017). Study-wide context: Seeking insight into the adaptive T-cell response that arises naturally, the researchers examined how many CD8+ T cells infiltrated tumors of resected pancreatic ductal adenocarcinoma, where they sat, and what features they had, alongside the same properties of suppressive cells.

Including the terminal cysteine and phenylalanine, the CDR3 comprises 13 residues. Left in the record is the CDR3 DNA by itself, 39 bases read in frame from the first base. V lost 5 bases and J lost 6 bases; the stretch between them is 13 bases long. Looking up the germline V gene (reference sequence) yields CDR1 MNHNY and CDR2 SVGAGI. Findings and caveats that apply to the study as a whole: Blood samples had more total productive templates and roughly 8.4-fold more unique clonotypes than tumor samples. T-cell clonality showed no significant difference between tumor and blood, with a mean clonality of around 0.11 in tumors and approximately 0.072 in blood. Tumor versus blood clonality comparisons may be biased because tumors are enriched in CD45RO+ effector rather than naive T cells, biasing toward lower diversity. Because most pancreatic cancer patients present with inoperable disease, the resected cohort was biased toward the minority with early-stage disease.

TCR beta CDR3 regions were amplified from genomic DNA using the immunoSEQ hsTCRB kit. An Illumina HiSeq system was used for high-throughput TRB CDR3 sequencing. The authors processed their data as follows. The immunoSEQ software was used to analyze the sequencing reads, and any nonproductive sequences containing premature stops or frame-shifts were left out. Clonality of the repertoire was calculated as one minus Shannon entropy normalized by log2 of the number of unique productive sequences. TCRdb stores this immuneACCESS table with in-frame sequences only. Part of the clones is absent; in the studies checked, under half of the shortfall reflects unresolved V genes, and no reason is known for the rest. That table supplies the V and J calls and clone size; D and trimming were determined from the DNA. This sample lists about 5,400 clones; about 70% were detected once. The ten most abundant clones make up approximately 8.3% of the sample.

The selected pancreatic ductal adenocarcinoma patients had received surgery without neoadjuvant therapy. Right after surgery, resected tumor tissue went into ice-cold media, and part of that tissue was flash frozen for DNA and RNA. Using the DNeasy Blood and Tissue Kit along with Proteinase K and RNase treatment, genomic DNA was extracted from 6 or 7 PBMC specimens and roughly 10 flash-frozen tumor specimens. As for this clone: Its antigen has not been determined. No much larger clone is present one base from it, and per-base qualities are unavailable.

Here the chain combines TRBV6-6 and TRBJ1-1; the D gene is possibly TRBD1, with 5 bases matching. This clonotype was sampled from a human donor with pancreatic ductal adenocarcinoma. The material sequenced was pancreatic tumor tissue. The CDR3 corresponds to CASSRSGLSEAFF. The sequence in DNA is TGTGCCAGCAGTCGCTCGGGACTCTCTGAAGCTTTCTTT.